This T cell receptor beta chain emerged from a study of human T cells and chemical hapten exposure. MiXCR was run by TCRdb on the RACE reads, yielding one entry per CDR3 protein. The profile shows more than 75,000 distinct CDR3 sequences, roughly 10% of them singletons. This clonotype was detected ten times or more. Time point in this sample: patch test 2, 6 weeks after DPC sensitization. Treatment indicated: therapeutic diphenylcyclopropenone sensitization with weekly scalp DPC. The CDR3 extends over 14 amino acids. The V gene's germline CDR1 is LGHDT and CDR2 YNNKEL (reference sequence). V was trimmed by 1 base and J by 9 bases, leaving 10 bases between them.

The genes are TRBV3-1 and TRBJ1-6; D is perhaps TRBD1 (5 bases). The sample here was whole blood, taken in connection with sensitization to the hapten diphenylcyclopropenone (DPC). The sequence derives from a woman in her twenties or thirties with alopecia areata. Some clones in this sample may be carry-over from other donors' samples. Here the CDR3 reads CASSQGDGLSPLHF. The CDR3 DNA follows: TGTGCCAGCAGCCAAGGGGACGGCCTTTCACCCCTCCACTTT. Filled out from reference TRBV3-1 and TRBJ1-6, the complete variable domain reads DTAVSQTPKYLVTQMGNDKSIKCEQNLGHDTMYWYKQDSKKFLKIMFSYNNKELIINETVPNRFSPKSPDKAHLNLHINSLELGDSAVYFCASSQGDGLSPLHFGNGTRLTVT.